This T cell receptor beta chain was identified in a study of human T cells and chemical hapten exposure. For the study at large: The study patch tested 0.01% DPC on the upper back and read results at 6 days.

Trimming left V 6 bases short and J 4 bases short, with 13 bases between. The CDR3 loop spans 14 amino acids. Germline CDR1 is MNHEY and CDR2 is SVGEGT. The time point: patch test 3, about 24 weeks after DPC sensitization. Treatment given: therapeutic diphenylcyclopropenone sensitization with weekly scalp DPC. Non-pregnant alopecia patients aged 18 to 70, suitable for DPC therapy. TCRdb processed the RACE reads anew with MiXCR; each CDR3 protein has one entry. The sample contains about 190,000 distinct CDR3 sequences, under 25% of which appear only once. Only a few counts were recorded for this clonotype. Its antigen is undetermined. Points from the study as a whole: No change in TCRs above 1 in 1000 frequency was produced by DPC sensitization. Relative to control repertoires, expanded TCRs gave rise to significantly more large CDR3 similarity clusters.

The sequence was collected from a middle-aged woman with alopecia areata. Some clones in this sample may be carry-over from other donors' samples. The sample here was whole blood, taken in connection with sensitization to the hapten diphenylcyclopropenone (DPC). The chain combines TRBV6-2 or TRBV6-3 with TRBJ1-5, with D maybe TRBD1 (6 bases). The CDR3 DNA sequence: TGTGCCAGCAGACACAGGGCTATTAATCAGCCCCAGCATTTT. As protein: CASRHRAINQPQHF.